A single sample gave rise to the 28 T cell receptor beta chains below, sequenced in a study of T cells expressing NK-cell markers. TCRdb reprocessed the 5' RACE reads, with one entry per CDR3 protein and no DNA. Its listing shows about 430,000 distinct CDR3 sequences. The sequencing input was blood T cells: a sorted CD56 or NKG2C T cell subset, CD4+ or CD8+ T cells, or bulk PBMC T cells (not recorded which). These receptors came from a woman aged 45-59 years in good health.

The CDR3 sequence is CSARDSRAHVGPQHF. The V and J genes are TRBV20-1 and TRBJ1-5. Germline V CDR1 and CDR2: DFQATT, SNEGSKA (reference sequence). CDR3 length: 15 residues.

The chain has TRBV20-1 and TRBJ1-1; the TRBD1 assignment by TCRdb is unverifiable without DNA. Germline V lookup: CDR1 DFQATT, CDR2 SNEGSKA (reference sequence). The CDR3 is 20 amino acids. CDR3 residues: CSARDLHSRGLTGVVPEAFF.

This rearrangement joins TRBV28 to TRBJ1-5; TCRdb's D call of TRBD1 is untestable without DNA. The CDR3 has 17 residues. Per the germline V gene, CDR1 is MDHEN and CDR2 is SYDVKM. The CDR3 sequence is CASDNGGGRYSNQPQHF.

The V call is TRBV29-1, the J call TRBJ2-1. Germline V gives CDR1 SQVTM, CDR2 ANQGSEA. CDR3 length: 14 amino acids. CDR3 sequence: CSAQPPGLYNEQFF.

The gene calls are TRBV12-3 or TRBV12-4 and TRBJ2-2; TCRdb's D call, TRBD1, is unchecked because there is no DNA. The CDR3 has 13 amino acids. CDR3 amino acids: CASSFQGGGELFF.

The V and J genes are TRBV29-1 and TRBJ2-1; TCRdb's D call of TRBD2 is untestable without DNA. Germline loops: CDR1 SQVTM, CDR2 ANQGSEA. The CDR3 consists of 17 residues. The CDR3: CSVAGLAGNWRGNEQFF.

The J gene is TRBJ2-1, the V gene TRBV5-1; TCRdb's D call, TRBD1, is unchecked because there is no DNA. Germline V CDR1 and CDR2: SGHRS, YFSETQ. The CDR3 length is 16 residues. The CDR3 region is CASSLWGGGSYNEQFF.

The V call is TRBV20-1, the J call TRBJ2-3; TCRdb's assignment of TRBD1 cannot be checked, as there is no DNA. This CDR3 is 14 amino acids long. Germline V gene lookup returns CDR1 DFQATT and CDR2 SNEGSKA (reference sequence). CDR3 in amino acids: CSGPYPQGTDTQYF.

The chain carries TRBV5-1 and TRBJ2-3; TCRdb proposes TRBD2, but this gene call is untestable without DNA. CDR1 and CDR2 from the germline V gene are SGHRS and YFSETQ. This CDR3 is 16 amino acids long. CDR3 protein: CASSLGLALSTDTQYF.

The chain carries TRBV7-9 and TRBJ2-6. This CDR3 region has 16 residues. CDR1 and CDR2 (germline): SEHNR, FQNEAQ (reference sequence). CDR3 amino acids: CASSLSRLSGANVLTF.

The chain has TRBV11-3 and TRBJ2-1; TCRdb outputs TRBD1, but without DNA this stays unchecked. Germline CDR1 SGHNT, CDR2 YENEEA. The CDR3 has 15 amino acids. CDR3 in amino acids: CASSFVGQGANEQFF.

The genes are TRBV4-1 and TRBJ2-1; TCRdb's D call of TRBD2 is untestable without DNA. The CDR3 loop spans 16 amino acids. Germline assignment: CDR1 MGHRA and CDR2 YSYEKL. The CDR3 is CASSLVSTGVVNEQFF.

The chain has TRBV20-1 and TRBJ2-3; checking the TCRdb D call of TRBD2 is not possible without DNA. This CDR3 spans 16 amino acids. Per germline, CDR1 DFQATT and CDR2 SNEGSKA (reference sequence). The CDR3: CSARASGRAVTDTQYF.

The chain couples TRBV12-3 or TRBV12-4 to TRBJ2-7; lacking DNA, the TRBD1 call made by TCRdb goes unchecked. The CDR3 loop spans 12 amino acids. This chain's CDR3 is CASSHRGDEQYF.

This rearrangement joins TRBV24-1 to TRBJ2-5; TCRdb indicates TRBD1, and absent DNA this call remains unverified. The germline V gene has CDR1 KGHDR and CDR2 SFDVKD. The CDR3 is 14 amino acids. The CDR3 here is CATSYTGSRETQYF.

Here the CDR3 reads CSATNNGGELFF. The chain couples TRBV20-1 to TRBJ2-2. This CDR3 has 12 residues. Germline CDR1 is DFQATT and CDR2 is SNEGSKA (reference sequence).

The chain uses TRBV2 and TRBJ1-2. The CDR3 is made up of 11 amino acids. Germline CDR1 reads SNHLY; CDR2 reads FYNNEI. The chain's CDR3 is CASSERFGYTF.

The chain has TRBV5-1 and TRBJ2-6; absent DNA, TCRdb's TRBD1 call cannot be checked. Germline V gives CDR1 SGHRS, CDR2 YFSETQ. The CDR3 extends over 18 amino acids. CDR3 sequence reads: CASLPGAWANSGANVLTF.

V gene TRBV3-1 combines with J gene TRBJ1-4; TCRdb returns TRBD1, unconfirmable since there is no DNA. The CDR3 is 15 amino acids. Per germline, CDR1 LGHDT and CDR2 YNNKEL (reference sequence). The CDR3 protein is CASSLRGQGSEKLFF.

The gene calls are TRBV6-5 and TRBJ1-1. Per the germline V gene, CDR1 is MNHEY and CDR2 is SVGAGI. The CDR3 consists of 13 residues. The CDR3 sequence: CASTQAGNTEAFF.

Here the CDR3 reads CASSIRTSGLNEQFF. The chain employs TRBV19 and TRBJ2-1; TCRdb's D call, TRBD2, is unchecked because there is no DNA. CDR1 and CDR2 (germline): LNHDA, SQIVND (reference sequence). The CDR3 consists of 15 residues.

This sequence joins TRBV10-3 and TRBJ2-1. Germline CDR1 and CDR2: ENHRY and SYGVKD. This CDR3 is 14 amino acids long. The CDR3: CAISAQKQYNEQFF.

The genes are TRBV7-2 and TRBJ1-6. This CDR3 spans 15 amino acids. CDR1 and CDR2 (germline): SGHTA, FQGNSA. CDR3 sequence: CASSPSRVSNSPLHF.

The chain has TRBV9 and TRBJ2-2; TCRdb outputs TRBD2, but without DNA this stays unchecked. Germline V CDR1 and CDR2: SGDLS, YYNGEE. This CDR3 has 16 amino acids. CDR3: CASSVGPGGNTGELFF.

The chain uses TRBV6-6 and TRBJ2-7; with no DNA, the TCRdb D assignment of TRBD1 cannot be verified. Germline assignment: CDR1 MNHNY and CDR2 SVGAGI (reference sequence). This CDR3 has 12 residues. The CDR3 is CASSSYRDEQYF.

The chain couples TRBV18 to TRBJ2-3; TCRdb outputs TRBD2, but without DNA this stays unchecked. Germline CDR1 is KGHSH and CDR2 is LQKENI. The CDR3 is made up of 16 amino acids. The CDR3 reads CASSGLAGLSTDTQYF. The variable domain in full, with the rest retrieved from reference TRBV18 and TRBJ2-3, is NAGVMQNPRHLVRRRGQEARLRCSPMKGHSHVYWYRQLPEEGLKFMVYLQKENIIDESGMPKERFSAEFPKEGPSILRIQQVVRGDSAAYFCASSGLAGLSTDTQYFGPGTRLTVL.

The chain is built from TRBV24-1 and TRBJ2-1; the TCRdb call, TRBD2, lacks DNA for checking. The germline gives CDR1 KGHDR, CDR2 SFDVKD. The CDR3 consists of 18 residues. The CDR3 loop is CATSGAVAGGGSYNEQFF.

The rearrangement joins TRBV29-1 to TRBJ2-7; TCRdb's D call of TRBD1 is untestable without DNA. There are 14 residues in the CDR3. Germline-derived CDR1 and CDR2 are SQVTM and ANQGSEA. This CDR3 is CSTRSGTGESEQYF.